This T cell receptor beta chain was recovered during a study of blood T cell repertoires in COVID-19. The CDR3 has 16 amino acids. The V and J ends lost 6 bases and 5 bases, in that order; junction bases with no gene match: 12. Germline CDR1 reads SNHLY; CDR2 reads FYNNEI. This table comes from immunoSEQ multiplex PCR, and its TCRdb copy is limited to in-frame clones, with some not included. This table holds some 100,000 clones, roughly 86% found once. Sequenced material: peripheral blood. This clonotype originated in a man aged 50-59 years with acute or convalescent COVID-19. The V gene is TRBV2, the J gene TRBJ2-5; TRBD2 matches 10 bases. The CDR3 here is CASRKGRLAGGETQYF. The CDR3 nucleotides are TGTGCCAGCAGAAAGGGGCGATTAGCGGGAGGCGAGACCCAGTACTTC.